One sample yielded the 17 T cell receptor beta chains listed below, sequenced in a study of blood T cells in healthy people across ages (dated by TCRdb to between 2015 and 2016). Library preparation was by 5' RACE. TCRdb shows the sequencer as Illumina HiSeq 2500. A second PCR of about 7 to 12 cycles was run with a J-beta primer mix and a sample-barcoded 5' primer. Using fastp trimming at Q25 and MiXCR clonotype assembly, TCRdb reanalyzed the public sequencing data and kept in-frame beta chains. Duplicate CDR3 protein sequences are folded into a single record with the most common DNA and genes. In all, the sample holds about 1.1 million distinct CDR3 sequences, and roughly two fifths of those were seen once. The ten largest clones represent around 13% of the sample. Specimen: blood. These receptors all come from a man between 18 and 35 years old in good health.

The chain is built from TRBV6-1 and TRBJ2-5; D is unresolved. Germline assignment: CDR1 MNHNS and CDR2 SASEGT. The length of the CDR3 is 13 residues. V was shortened by 8 bases and J by 1 base, with 11 bases between the two germline ends. Here the CDR3 reads CASGVVIQETQYF. The DNA for the CDR3 is TGTGCCAGCGGCGTAGTTATCCAAGAGACCCAGTACTTC.

This clonotype has a handful of counts. The CDR3 region has the DNA TGTGCCAGCAGCTTAGCAAGAAAACAGGGGATTTATAATGAAAAACTGTTTTTT. It is translated as CASSLARKQGIYNEKLFF. The rearrangement joins TRBV13 to TRBJ1-4; 7 bases line up with TRBD1. The CDR3 runs 18 residues. Germline trimming cut 1 base from V and 4 bases from J; bases unmatched to any gene: 12. CDR1 is PRHDT and CDR2 is FYEKMQ in the germline V gene (reference sequence).

This clonotype came up a few times. The genes are TRBV12-3 or TRBV12-4 and TRBJ2-1, with D maybe TRBD1 (5 bases). The CDR3 totals 15 residues. V was shortened by 3 bases and J by 13 bases, with 22 bases between the two germline ends. As DNA, the CDR3 is TGTGCCAGCAGTTTGGCATGGACGGCCACAAGGGGACAGTTCTTC. It yields the protein CASSLAWTATRGQFF.

This chain joins TRBV7-9 and TRBJ2-5; no firm D call. The V gene lost 3 bases and the J gene lost 5 bases, with 16 bases spanning the gap. Germline V gene lookup returns CDR1 SEHNR and CDR2 FQNEAQ (reference sequence). The CDR3 has 15 amino acids. CDR3 sequence reads: CASSFLRASRETQYF. The CDR3 nucleotides read TGTGCCAGCAGCTTCCTCCGGGCCTCGAGGGAGACCCAGTACTTC.

The chain is built from TRBV13 and TRBJ1-5; D call uncertain. The ends were cut back, 0 bases at V and 6 bases at J, with 9 bases in the middle. This CDR3 contains 14 residues. The germline V gene has CDR1 PRHDT and CDR2 FYEKMQ (reference sequence). The CDR3 is CASSLGGIGQPQHF. The CDR3 coding sequence is TGTGCCAGCAGCTTAGGAGGGATAGGTCAGCCCCAGCATTTT.

This clonotype occurred many times. The rearrangement joins TRBV12-3 or TRBV12-4 to TRBJ1-2, with D unclear. V was clipped by 0 bases and J by 2 bases, with 4 bases between them. The CDR3 is 13 residues long. CDR3 bases: TGTGCCAGCAGTTTAGCGCCAAACTATGGCTACACCTTC. Amino acid sequence: CASSLAPNYGYTF.

This clonotype appeared a few times. The chain employs TRBV2 and TRBJ1-1, with D perhaps TRBD1 (6 bases). V lost 5 bases and J lost 4, with 11 bases in between. The CDR3 is 13 amino acids. Germline V gives CDR1 SNHLY, CDR2 FYNNEI. The CDR3 is CASSRTEITEAFF. CDR3 bases: TGTGCCAGCAGTAGGACAGAGATCACTGAAGCTTTCTTT.

This clonotype turned up a few times. The chain carries TRBV6-6 and TRBJ1-1; D remains unclear. The CDR3 has 14 residues. Trimming cost V 0 bases and J 1 base, with 6 bases left between them. The germline gives CDR1 MNHNY, CDR2 SVGAGI (reference sequence). CDR3 loop: CASSYSQQNTEAFF. CDR3 in DNA: TGTGCCAGCAGTTACTCGCAGCAGAACACTGAAGCTTTCTTT.

This chain uses TRBV6-1 with TRBJ2-2, with 9 positions matching TRBD1. The CDR3 runs to 17 residues. Germline trimming cut 0 bases from V and 7 bases from J; bases unmatched to any gene: 9. Germline V gene lookup returns CDR1 MNHNS and CDR2 SASEGT. CDR3 loop: CASSEAGWTGVGGELFF. DNA of the CDR3: TGTGCCAGCAGTGAAGCTGGATGGACAGGGGTCGGCGGGGAGCTGTTTTTT.

The V gene is TRBV25-1, the J gene TRBJ2-1; tentatively, D is TRBD2 (6 bases). The germline V gene encodes CDR1 MGHDK and CDR2 SYGVNS. Trimming stripped 7 bases from V and 6 bases from J, with 19 bases between. The CDR3 consists of 15 residues. DNA for the CDR3: TGTGCCAGCATCGGGGGTGGAACGATTTCCAATGAGCAGTTCTTC. It yields the protein CASIGGGTISNEQFF.

This clonotype came up many times. V gene TRBV6-5 combines with J gene TRBJ2-1; D unclear. Trimming removed 2 bases at V and 9 bases at J, with 5 bases between. The CDR3 covers 11 residues. The germline gives CDR1 MNHEY, CDR2 SVGAGI. CDR3 amino acids: CASSYRLEQFF. CDR3 in DNA: TGTGCCAGCAGTTACAGGCTTGAGCAGTTCTTC.

The chain is built from TRBV21-1 and TRBJ1-2. TRBV21-1 is labeled a pseudogene. The CDR3 runs 14 residues. As DNA, the CDR3 is TGTGCCAGCAGCAAAGCAGTGACCTTCTCTGGCTACACCTTC. This codes for CASSKAVTFSGYTF.

The chain has TRBV7-9 and TRBJ2-1, with D possibly TRBD2 on 7 matching bases. The CDR3 runs 15 residues. Trimming removed 1 base at V and 5 bases at J, with 12 bases between. Germline values: CDR1 SEHNR, CDR2 FQNEAQ (reference sequence). The CDR3 nucleotides are TGTGCCAGCAGCTTAGGGGGGGGCCGAGACAATGAGCAGTTCTTC. Translating gives CASSLGGGRDNEQFF.

V usage is TRBV3-1 and J usage is TRBJ1-4; D ambiguous. V lost 2 bases to trimming and J lost 0 bases, with 4 bases between them. Germline V CDR1 and CDR2: LGHDT, YNNKEL (reference sequence). The CDR3 runs 14 residues. Here the CDR3 reads CASSQFATNEKLFF. In DNA, the CDR3 is TGTGCCAGCAGCCAATTTGCAACTAATGAAAAACTGTTTTTT. The whole variable domain, remainder taken from reference TRBV3-1 and TRBJ1-4, is DTAVSQTPKYLVTQMGNDKSIKCEQNLGHDTMYWYKQDSKKFLKIMFSYNNKELIINETVPNRFSPKSPDKAHLNLHINSLELGDSAVYFCASSQFATNEKLFFGSGTQLSVL.

This clonotype was observed a few times. This chain links TRBV4-2 with TRBJ2-2; 9 nucleotides line up with TRBD1. The V segment lost 4 bases and the J segment 5 bases; nucleotides outside the gene matches: 8. The CDR3 length is 16 residues. Germline V gene sequence: CDR1 LGHNA, CDR2 YNFKEQ. The CDR3 here is CASSPLDRGETGELFF. The DNA for the CDR3 is TGTGCCAGCAGCCCCTTGGACAGGGGCGAGACCGGGGAGCTGTTTTTT.

This rearrangement joins TRBV2 to TRBJ1-4; no clear D gene. Germline V gives CDR1 SNHLY, CDR2 FYNNEI. The ends were cut back, 6 bases at V and 12 bases at J, with 20 bases in the middle. The length of the CDR3 is 14 residues. The CDR3 sequence is CASRRDLGDEELFF. CDR3 nucleotide sequence: TGTGCCAGCAGGCGAGACCTTGGAGACGAAGAACTGTTTTTT.

This clonotype turned up a few times. The V gene is TRBV10-3, the J gene TRBJ2-7; D call uncertain. This CDR3 region has 12 residues. Germline V CDR1 and CDR2: ENHRY, SYGVKD. The germline V and J ends were trimmed by 2 bases and 3 bases, with 5 bases remaining between them. The CDR3 nucleotides read TGTGCCATCAGTGAGGACTTCTACGAGCAGTACTTC. It translates to CAISEDFYEQYF.